Each of the 17 T cell receptor beta chains below was sequenced from the same sample in a study of blood T cell repertoires in COVID-19. Data came from immunoSEQ multiplex PCR; TCRdb stores just in-frame clones and leaves some out. The data show roughly 200,000 clones, roughly 90% seen once. Sequenced input: peripheral blood. Receptors were obtained from a man over 45 with acute or convalescent COVID-19.

The CDR3 region is CASSSGQGLTNEKLFF. CDR3 nucleotide sequence: TGTGCCAGCAGTTCTGGACAGGGTTTGACTAATGAAAAACTGTTTTTT. This rearrangement joins TRBV5-4 to TRBJ1-4; 8 nucleotides agree with TRBD1. The CDR3 sequence is 16 residues long. Germline V gives CDR1 SGHNT, CDR2 YYREEE (reference sequence). Trimming took 5 bases from V and 2 from J; bases not matched to a gene: 8.

This sequence joins TRBV9 and TRBJ2-5; 7 positions match TRBD2. Per germline, CDR1 SGDLS and CDR2 YYNGEE. This CDR3 is 14 amino acids long. The ends lost 4 bases at V and 5 bases at J; junction bases unmatched: 8. The CDR3 DNA sequence: TGTGCCAGCAGCAAAGGACTAGTCGGTGAGACCCAGTACTTC. As protein: CASSKGLVGETQYF.

This clone was observed a single time. The gene calls are TRBV5-1 and TRBJ2-3; a possible D gene is TRBD1 (6 bases). Germline CDR1 and CDR2: SGHRS and YFSETQ. V was trimmed by 8 bases and J by 2 bases, leaving 24 bases between them. The CDR3 has 17 amino acids. CDR3 protein: CARAQIRLGHFTDTQYF. The CDR3 nucleotides read TGCGCCAGAGCCCAGATTCGTTTGGGACACTTCACAGATACGCAGTATTTT.

The V and J genes are TRBV5-4 and TRBJ1-1; D might be TRBD1 (6 bases). Germline V lookup: CDR1 SGHNT, CDR2 YYREEE (reference sequence). This CDR3 has 17 residues. V shed 4 bases and J shed 0 bases, with 19 bases lying between them. The CDR3 sequence: CASSIPQGMGMNTEAFF. DNA of the CDR3: TGTGCCAGCAGCATCCCACAGGGAATGGGGATGAACACTGAAGCTTTCTTT.

A few counts support this clone. V gene TRBV6-2 or TRBV6-3 combines with J gene TRBJ1-6; 8 positions agree with TRBD1. The CDR3 contains 16 residues. Germline values: CDR1 MNHEY, CDR2 SVGEGT. Trimming cost V 6 bases and J 2 bases; bases outside gene matches: 6. The CDR3 is CASSKTGDTYNSPLHF. CDR3 nucleotide sequence: TGTGCCAGCAGCAAGACAGGGGACACCTATAATTCACCCCTCCACTTT.

The chain has TRBV4-1 and TRBJ2-7; 10 bases agree with TRBD1. CDR1 is MGHRA and CDR2 is YSYEKL in the germline V gene. The V gene end was trimmed by 4 bases and the J gene end by 5 bases; junction bases not matched to a gene: 14. The CDR3 contains 17 residues. The CDR3 coding sequence is TGCGCCAGCAGCCCATACTACTCGGGACAGGGGTCCCACGAGCAGTACGTC. Protein sequence: CASSPYYSGQGSHEQYV.

This chain connects TRBV18 to TRBJ2-1, with 8 nucleotides matching TRBD2. CDR3 length equals 13 residues. V was pared by 5 bases and J by 6 bases, with 3 bases of the junction left unmatched. Germline V CDR1 and CDR2: KGHSH, LQKENI. The CDR3, as DNA: TGTGCCAGCTCAGCCAGCGGGGGCAATGAGCAGTTCTTC. Translated, it gives CASSASGGNEQFF.

The rearrangement uses TRBV7-9 and TRBJ1-3, with a tentative D call TRBD1 (5 bases). V was pared by 3 bases and J by 0 bases, with 9 bases between. The CDR3 consists of 15 residues. In germline, CDR1 is SEHNR, CDR2 FQNEAQ (reference sequence). The CDR3 reads CASSFQGSSGNTIYF. CDR3 in DNA: TGTGCCAGCAGCTTCCAGGGTTCCTCTGGAAACACCATATATTTT.

The chain couples TRBV27 to TRBJ1-6; 11 bases fit TRBD1. From germline, CDR1 is MNHEY and CDR2 SMNVEV (reference sequence). V lost 3 bases to trimming and J lost 7 bases; unmatched junction nucleotides: 8. This CDR3 is 17 amino acids long. Here the CDR3 reads CASSFARGDRGNSPLHF. The CDR3 nucleotides read TGTGCCAGCAGTTTCGCCCGGGGGGACAGGGGGAATTCACCCCTCCACTTT.

The chain links TRBV19 to TRBJ1-1; D is perhaps TRBD1 (5 bases). The CDR3 totals 13 residues. V was clipped by 5 bases and J by 6 bases, with 13 bases between them. CDR1 is LNHDA and CDR2 is SQIVND in the germline V gene (reference sequence). The DNA of the CDR3 is TGTGCCAGTAGTCAGGGTATGTCGGCTGAAGCTTTCTTT. This sequence encodes CASSQGMSAEAFF.

This clone appeared a few times. CDR3: CASSLGGSQPQHF. The CDR3 DNA follows: TGTGCCAGCAGCTTAGGAGGGAGTCAGCCCCAGCATTTT. J is TRBJ1-5 and V is TRBV7-9; D is unresolved. From germline, CDR1 is SEHNR and CDR2 FQNEAQ (reference sequence). Trimming removed 1 base from V and 6 bases from J, with 7 bases in between. This CDR3 region has 13 residues.

This chain uses TRBV5-1 with TRBJ1-6; TRBD1 is a possible D gene (5 bases). Germline V lookup: CDR1 SGHRS, CDR2 YFSETQ. V shed 6 bases and J shed 14 bases, with 21 bases lying between them. This CDR3 comprises 14 residues. DNA of the CDR3: TGCGCCAGCACCCCAGACGTCAGGGAGGGTACCCTCCACTTT. Translation gives CASTPDVREGTLHF.

This chain links TRBV19 with TRBJ2-1, with D possibly being TRBD2 (6 bases). The CDR3 spans 12 residues. Germline assignment: CDR1 LNHDA and CDR2 SQIVND (reference sequence). Between the trimmed V and J ends, which lost 3 bases and 9 bases, there was a span of 9 bases. The CDR3 DNA reads as TGTGCCAGTAGTATTCTGGGGGGTGAGCAGTTCTTC. Protein: CASSILGGEQFF. Based on the CDR3 plus reference TRBV19 and TRBJ2-1, the full variable domain is DGGITQSPKYLFRKEGQNVTLSCEQNLNHDAMYWYRQDPGQGLRLIYYSQIVNDFQKGDIAEGYSVSREKKESFPLTVTSAQKNPTAFYLCASSILGGEQFFGPGTRLTVL.

This clone was seen only a few times. This chain links TRBV28 with TRBJ1-3; D gene ambiguous. The CDR3 contains 15 residues. Trimming removed 7 bases from V and 0 bases from J, with 13 bases in between. Germline V gene data show CDR1 as MDHEN and CDR2 as SYDVKM. The chain's CDR3 is CASTPSRVSGNTIYF. In DNA, the CDR3 is TGTGCCAGCACCCCTTCTCGGGTCTCTGGAAACACCATATATTTT.

The V gene is TRBV7-2, the J gene TRBJ2-3, with 7 bases that match TRBD2. Trimming cost V 4 bases and J 7 bases; bases outside gene matches: 8. Germline assignment: CDR1 SGHTA and CDR2 FQGNSA. The length of the CDR3 is 14 residues. The CDR3 protein is CASSSGTGGYTQYF. The CDR3 bases are TGTGCCAGCAGCTCAGGGACGGGGGGATATACGCAGTATTTT. The full variable domain, in which reference TRBV7-2 and TRBJ2-3 provide the parts outside the CDR3, is GAGVSQSPSNKVTEKGKDVELRCDPISGHTALYWYRQSLGQGLEFLIYFQGNSAPDKSGLPSDRFSAERTGGSVSTLTIQRTQQEDSAVYLCASSSGTGGYTQYFGPGTRLTVL.

This rearrangement joins TRBV6-6 to TRBJ1-6, with D uncertain. The CDR3 has 13 residues. V was trimmed by 0 bases and J by 7 bases, leaving 4 bases between them. Looked up from germline, CDR1 is MNHNY and CDR2 is SVGAGI (reference sequence). As DNA, the CDR3 is TGTGCCAGCAGTTACTCCCTAAATTCACCCCTCCACTTT. Encoded protein: CASSYSLNSPLHF.

This chain links TRBV11-2 with TRBJ1-2; 12 bases are shared with TRBD1. The CDR3 has 15 amino acids. V trimming: 3 bases; J trimming: 8 bases; junction bases outside the gene matches: 7. Germline V gene sequence: CDR1 SGHAT, CDR2 FQNNGV. CDR3 loop: CASSFTTGTGGGYTF. DNA of the CDR3: TGTGCCAGCAGCTTCACCACCGGGACAGGGGGCGGCTACACCTTC.